Listed below are T cell receptor beta chains from one sample, sequenced in a study of shared clonotypes between healthy human individuals. Profiling relied on immunoSEQ multiplex PCR, and the TCRdb table lists in-frame clones only, not all of them. The data contain some 680,000 clones, roughly 73% of them singletons. Sequencing was performed on memory CD4+ T cells sorted from blood. The receptors were gathered from a woman aged 25 to 39 in good health. Each CDR3 is given with its conserved first and last residue. Each record gives: clone size, J gene, V gene, D gene, CDR3 DNA, CDR3 protein. D genes are given only for firm matches. Clone size is shown for a subset of rows, as once, few, many or a class of expanded clone.

clone_size: NA
j_call: TRBJ1-3
v_call: TRBV15
d_call: NA
cdr3_nt: TGTGCCGCGGCGGCCCCTGGAAACACCATATATTTT
cdr3_aa: CAAAAPGNTIYF

clone_size: once
j_call: TRBJ2-3
v_call: TRBV25-1
d_call: NA
cdr3_nt: TGTGCCAGCAGTCCTCCAACCGGGAGCTTCACAGATACGCAGTATTTT
cdr3_aa: CASSPPTGSFTDTQYF

clone_size: few
j_call: TRBJ2-2
v_call: TRBV5-4
d_call: NA
cdr3_nt: TGTGCCAGCAGCTTGGGGGGTTTCAGGGAGCTGTTTTTT
cdr3_aa: CASSLGGFRELFF

clone_size: NA
j_call: TRBJ2-7
v_call: TRBV7-9
d_call: TRBD2
cdr3_nt: TGTGCCAGCAGCTCCACGGGGGGTGCCCACGAGCAGTACTTC
cdr3_aa: CASSSTGGAHEQYF

clone_size: NA
j_call: TRBJ1-2
v_call: TRBV7-9
d_call: TRBD1
cdr3_nt: TGTGCCAGCAGCTTCGGACAGGGTCAGGGCTACACCTTC
cdr3_aa: CASSFGQGQGYTF

clone_size: NA
j_call: TRBJ1-2
v_call: TRBV5-1
d_call: NA
cdr3_nt: TGCGCCAGCGGCTTGGTTGGGCAAGGCTATGGCTACACCTTC
cdr3_aa: CASGLVGQGYGYTF

clone_size: NA
j_call: TRBJ2-1
v_call: TRBV10-1
d_call: NA
cdr3_nt: TGCGCCAGCAGTACGGGGACCTCACGGGGTCGTTACTACAATGAGCAGTTCTTC
cdr3_aa: CASSTGTSRGRYYNEQFF

clone_size: NA
j_call: TRBJ2-3
v_call: TRBV28
d_call: NA
cdr3_nt: TGTGCCAGCAGTTCAGGCGAGCCTAGCACAGATACGCAGTATTTT
cdr3_aa: CASSSGEPSTDTQYF

clone_size: NA
j_call: TRBJ2-3
v_call: TRBV5-1
d_call: TRBD2
cdr3_nt: TGCGCCAGCAGCTTTTTAGCGACTAGCGGGCCCACAGATACGCAGTATTTT
cdr3_aa: CASSFLATSGPTDTQYF

clone_size: NA
j_call: TRBJ1-5
v_call: TRBV27
d_call: NA
cdr3_nt: TGTGCCAGCAGTTGGGACCCACATCAGCCCCAGCATTTT
cdr3_aa: CASSWDPHQPQHF

clone_size: few
j_call: TRBJ1-4
v_call: TRBV7-2
d_call: NA
cdr3_nt: TGTGCCAGCAGCTTAGGACAGTCGGGCGAAAAACTGTTTTTT
cdr3_aa: CASSLGQSGEKLFF

clone_size: NA
j_call: TRBJ2-1
v_call: TRBV27
d_call: NA
cdr3_nt: TGTGCCAGCAGTGCCGACAGAAGAGGACAGTTCTTC
cdr3_aa: CASSADRRGQFF

clone_size: NA
j_call: TRBJ2-3
v_call: TRBV5-4
d_call: NA
cdr3_nt: TGTGCCAGCAGCTTGCAAGTCGGAGATACGCAGTATTTT
cdr3_aa: CASSLQVGDTQYF

clone_size: few
j_call: TRBJ1-6
v_call: TRBV28
d_call: NA
cdr3_nt: TGTGCCAGCAGTCCAATTTATAATTCACCCCTCCACTTT
cdr3_aa: CASSPIYNSPLHF

clone_size: NA
j_call: TRBJ2-1
v_call: TRBV4-1
d_call: NA
cdr3_nt: TGCGCCAGCAGCCAAGTCATAGTTTACAATGAGCAGTTCTTC
cdr3_aa: CASSQVIVYNEQFF

clone_size: many
j_call: TRBJ2-1
v_call: TRBV5-1
d_call: NA
cdr3_nt: TGCGCCAGCAGCTCTGACTTAAGCTCCTACAATGAGCAGTTCTTC
cdr3_aa: CASSSDLSSYNEQFF

clone_size: NA
j_call: TRBJ1-2
v_call: TRBV5-1
d_call: NA
cdr3_nt: TGCGCCAGCAGCTTCCGGGAGGGATCGAACTATGGCTACACCTTC
cdr3_aa: CASSFREGSNYGYTF

clone_size: NA
j_call: TRBJ1-1
v_call: TRBV9
d_call: NA
cdr3_nt: TGTGCCAGCAGCGTCGGGGGCCGTATGAACACTGAAGCTTTCTTT
cdr3_aa: CASSVGGRMNTEAFF

clone_size: NA
j_call: TRBJ2-1
v_call: TRBV5-1
d_call: NA
cdr3_nt: TGCGCCAGCAGCCGCTCTTCGGGGGCGTACAATGAGCAGTTCTTC
cdr3_aa: CASSRSSGAYNEQFF

clone_size: NA
j_call: TRBJ1-1
v_call: TRBV2
d_call: NA
cdr3_nt: TGTGCCAGCAGGCAGCGTAACACTGAAGCTTTCTTT
cdr3_aa: CASRQRNTEAFF

clone_size: NA
j_call: TRBJ2-5
v_call: TRBV7-2
d_call: TRBD2
cdr3_nt: TGTGCCAGCGGGGCTAGCGGGCCTAGGGAGCAGTACTTC
cdr3_aa: CASGASGPREQYF

clone_size: NA
j_call: TRBJ1-2
v_call: TRBV4-2
d_call: NA
cdr3_nt: TGTGCCAGCAGCCAAGGAGATAGCGGCTACACCTTC
cdr3_aa: CASSQGDSGYTF

clone_size: NA
j_call: TRBJ2-7
v_call: TRBV6-1
d_call: TRBD1
cdr3_nt: TGTGCCAGCAGTGCGGACAGGGTCACGCCCGAGCAGTACTTC
cdr3_aa: CASSADRVTPEQYF

clone_size: NA
j_call: TRBJ2-1
v_call: TRBV7-9
d_call: TRBD2
cdr3_nt: TGTGCCAGCAGCCCCGGAGCCGGGACTAGCGGGAGATTGGTCTTC
cdr3_aa: CASSPGAGTSGRLVF

clone_size: NA
j_call: TRBJ1-3
v_call: TRBV6-6
d_call: NA
cdr3_nt: TGTGCCAGTTCCCCCTCTGGAAACACCATATATTTT
cdr3_aa: CASSPSGNTIYF

clone_size: NA
j_call: TRBJ1-2
v_call: TRBV28
d_call: NA
cdr3_nt: TGTGCCAGCAGCCCCCCCCGGGGTAGCAGGGATGGCTACACCTTC
cdr3_aa: CASSPPRGSRDGYTF

clone_size: once
j_call: TRBJ2-1
v_call: TRBV7-3
d_call: TRBD2
cdr3_nt: TGTGCCAGCAGCTTAAATGCGTTGCGTCCGGGACTAGCGGGAGCTAGAGACAACAATGAGCAGTTCTTC
cdr3_aa: CASSLNALRPGLAGARDNNEQFF

clone_size: NA
j_call: TRBJ1-5
v_call: TRBV2
d_call: NA
cdr3_nt: TGTGCCAGCAGTGGGGGGGGTAGCAATCAGCCCCAGCATTTT
cdr3_aa: CASSGGGSNQPQHF

clone_size: NA
j_call: TRBJ2-7
v_call: TRBV7-2
d_call: NA
cdr3_nt: TGTGCCAGCAGCATCGGGACAACCTACGAGCAGTACTTC
cdr3_aa: CASSIGTTYEQYF